These 6 T cell receptor beta chains originate from one sample sequenced in a study of regulatory T cells in long-lasting Graves disease (dated by TCRdb to the early 2020s). Libraries were prepared through multiplex PCR. The sequencer was an Illumina HiSeq 4000. CDR3 regions were amplified by Arm-PCR with iRepertoire HTBI primers to construct TCR beta libraries. TCRdb itself trimmed the public reads at Q25 with fastp, ran MiXCR and retained productive beta chains. One record per CDR3 amino acid sequence lists the most common genes and DNA. The sample records 350,000 to 450,000 distinct CDR3 sequences, around 20% of which are singletons. In total, the top ten clones hold 20% of the sample. Per the publication, the time point label means: persistent/refractory GD, antithyroid drugs over 5 years with positive TRAb. For both TCR sequencing and RNA sequencing, RNA was extracted from PBMCs using TRIzol. The input for sequencing was peripheral blood mononuclear cells (PBMCs), taken when the disease was refractory, from a patient treated with antithyroid drugs. The receptors come from a female donor with Graves disease.

There are a few counts of this clonotype. The V and J genes are TRBV12-3 or TRBV12-4 and TRBJ2-1; 14 bases align to TRBD2. CDR3 length: 17 residues. V dropped 5 bases and J dropped 4; count of bases not matched to a gene: 7. Written as DNA, the CDR3 is TGTGCCAGCAGTCCCGGGACTAGCGGGAGTCCTTACAATGAGCAGTTCTTC. It translates to CASSPGTSGSPYNEQFF.

This clonotype appeared a few times. The chain joins TRBV19 to TRBJ2-2, with 8 bases identical to TRBD1. V shed 4 bases and J 6 bases; nucleotides not matched to a gene: 7. Germline CDR1 reads LNHDA; CDR2 reads SQIVND (reference sequence). This CDR3 spans 15 amino acids. The CDR3 spells CASSRNGQGAGELFF. The DNA of the CDR3 is TGTGCCAGTAGTAGAAACGGACAGGGAGCCGGGGAGCTGTTTTTT.

The gene calls are TRBV6-1 and TRBJ2-1; 16 bases align to TRBD2. The CDR3 runs to 19 residues. Unmatched junction bases numbered 17, after V lost 8 bases and J lost 7 bases. Germline V CDR1 and CDR2: MNHNS, SASEGT. CDR3 sequence reads: CASRRTGTSGRAVRNEQFF. The CDR3 coding sequence is TGTGCCAGCCGCCGAACCGGGACTAGCGGGAGGGCAGTGAGGAATGAGCAGTTCTTC.

This clonotype has just a few counts. This rearrangement joins TRBV12-3 or TRBV12-4 to TRBJ2-7; 7 bases map to TRBD2. Trimming removed 8 bases from V and 9 bases from J; junction bases left unmatched: 10. This CDR3 is built from 12 residues. In DNA, the CDR3 is TGTGCCAGCCAACCTAGGGGAGGGCGGCAGTACTTC. Translated, it gives CASQPRGGRQYF.

Here the CDR3 DNA reads TGTGCCAGCAGCCAAGCGGTACCCACTAGCGGGAGTTCCTACGAGCAGTACTTC. Translated: CASSQAVPTSGSSYEQYF. V usage is TRBV3-1 and J usage is TRBJ2-7; 11 bases agree with TRBD2. Germline CDR1 reads LGHDT; CDR2 reads YNNKEL (reference sequence). The V and J ends lost 1 base and 1 base, in that order; junction bases with no gene match: 9. The CDR3 sequence is 18 residues long.

The chain joins TRBV19 to TRBJ2-6; the D gene could be TRBD1 or TRBD2 (5 bases each). V dropped 7 bases and J dropped 2 bases, with 15 bases sitting between them. CDR3 length: 16 amino acids. CDR1 and CDR2 from the germline V gene are LNHDA and SQIVND (reference sequence). CDR3 nucleotide sequence: TGTGCCAGTAAAGGCGAAAGGGGACCTGGGGCCAACGTCCTGACTTTC. Protein product: CASKGERGPGANVLTF.